This T cell receptor (beta chain) was recovered during a study of control samples from healthy donors and cancer patients. The method was immunoSEQ multiplex PCR; TCRdb's version includes in-frame clones alone and lacks a portion of them. Here the sample spans around 51,000 clones, under 90% being singletons. CDR1 is SNHLY, CDR2 FYNNEI, per germline. The CDR3 extends over 13 amino acids. V lost 8 bases to trimming and J lost 8 bases; unmatched junction nucleotides: 8. The genes are TRBV2 and TRBJ1-4; 7 nucleotides align to TRBD1. The sequence derives from a man aged 65-85 years in good health. Material for sequencing was blood. The CDR3 region has the DNA TGTGCCAGCTACAGGGGTTCGTGGGAAAAACTGTTTTTT. Protein sequence: CASYRGSWEKLFF.